This T cell receptor (beta chain) was sequenced for a study of blood T cell repertoires in COVID-19. At the level of the study: From T cells, B-cell-depleted T cells, or PBMCs came the material, which was cDNA or gDNA.

Participants, about 18 to 90 years old, spanned around 25 US areas. Cohort 3 recovery required two negative PCRs, clearance, or symptom resolution. V lost 7 bases and J lost 1; bases outside the gene matches: 8. Germline V gene data show CDR1 as MNHEY and CDR2 as SVGAGI. This CDR3 is built from 15 residues. In the original analysis: Reference gene primer amplification in the assay estimated nucleated cell counts. The table came from immunoSEQ multiplex PCR; TCRdb's copy has only in-frame clones and leaves some out. V and J calls and clone size are given by that table; D and trimming were obtained from the DNA. This table holds roughly 160,000 clones, around 80% found once.

J is TRBJ1-1 and V is TRBV6-5, with 8 nucleotides matching TRBD1. The material sequenced was PBMCs or T cells enriched from blood (not recorded which). This clonotype was sampled from a man aged 45-65 years who had recovered from COVID-19. The DNA of the CDR3 is TGTGCCAGCAACCCGACAGGGGAGTGGAACACTGAAGCTTTCTTT. Amino acids: CASNPTGEWNTEAFF.